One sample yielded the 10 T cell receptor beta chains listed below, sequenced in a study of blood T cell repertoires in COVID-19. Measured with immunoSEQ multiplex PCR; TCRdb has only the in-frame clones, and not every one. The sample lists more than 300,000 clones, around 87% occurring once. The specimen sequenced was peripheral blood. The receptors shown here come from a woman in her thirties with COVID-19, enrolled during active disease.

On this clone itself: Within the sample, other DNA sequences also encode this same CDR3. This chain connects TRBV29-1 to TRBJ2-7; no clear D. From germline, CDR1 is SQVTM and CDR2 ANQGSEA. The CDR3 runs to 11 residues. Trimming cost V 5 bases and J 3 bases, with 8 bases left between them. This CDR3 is CSVLSGYEQYF. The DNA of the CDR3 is TGCAGCGTTTTGTCAGGCTACGAGCAGTACTTC.

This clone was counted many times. The CDR3 nucleotides are TGTGCCAGCTCCCGAAGTGAGAATCAGCCCCAGCATTTT. Its translation is CASSRSENQPQHF. The chain joins TRBV7-2 to TRBJ1-5, with D uncertain. Germline V CDR1 and CDR2: SGHTA, FQGNSA. The CDR3 has 13 residues. Trimming pared 8 bases from V and 4 bases from J, leaving 12 bases between.

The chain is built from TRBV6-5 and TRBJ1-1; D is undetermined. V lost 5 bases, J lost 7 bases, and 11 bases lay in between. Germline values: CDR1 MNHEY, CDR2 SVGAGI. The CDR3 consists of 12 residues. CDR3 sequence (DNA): TGTGCCAGCAGTATTTGGGGAGTTGAAGCTTTCTTT. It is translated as CASSIWGVEAFF.

In nucleotides, the CDR3 is TGTGCCAGCAGTCCGGTCCACTCCTACGAGCAGTACTTC. This codes for CASSPVHSYEQYF. V is TRBV28 and J is TRBJ2-7; D gene unclear. V lost 5 bases, J lost 0 bases, and 8 bases lay in between. CDR3 size: 13 residues. CDR1 and CDR2 from the germline V gene are MDHEN and SYDVKM. The whole variable domain, filled in from reference TRBV28 and TRBJ2-7, reads DVKVTQSSRYLVKRTGEKVFLECVQDMDHENMFWYRQDPGLGLRLIYFSYDVKMKEKGDIPEGYSVSREKKERFSLILESASTNQTSMYLCASSPVHSYEQYFGPGTRLTVT.

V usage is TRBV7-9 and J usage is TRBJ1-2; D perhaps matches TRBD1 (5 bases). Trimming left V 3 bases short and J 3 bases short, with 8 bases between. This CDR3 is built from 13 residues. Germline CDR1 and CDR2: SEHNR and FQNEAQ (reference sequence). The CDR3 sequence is CASSFGRDYGYTF. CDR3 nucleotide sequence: TGTGCCAGCAGCTTTGGCAGGGACTATGGCTACACCTTC.

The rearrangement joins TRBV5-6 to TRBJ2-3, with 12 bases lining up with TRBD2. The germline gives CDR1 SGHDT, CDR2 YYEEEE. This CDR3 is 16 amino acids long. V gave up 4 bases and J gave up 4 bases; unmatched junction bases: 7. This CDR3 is CASSRPTSGSPDTQYF. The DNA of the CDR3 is TGTGCCAGCAGCCGCCCGACTAGCGGGAGCCCAGATACGCAGTATTTT.

In DNA, the CDR3 is TGTGCCAGCAGCTTGGCGGAGGGATATGGCTACACCTTC. It codes for CASSLAEGYGYTF. The chain joins TRBV5-5 to TRBJ1-2, with D unresolved. Trimming stripped 0 bases from V and 5 bases from J, with 8 bases between. CDR3 length equals 13 residues. Germline values: CDR1 SGHKS, CDR2 YYEKEE (reference sequence).

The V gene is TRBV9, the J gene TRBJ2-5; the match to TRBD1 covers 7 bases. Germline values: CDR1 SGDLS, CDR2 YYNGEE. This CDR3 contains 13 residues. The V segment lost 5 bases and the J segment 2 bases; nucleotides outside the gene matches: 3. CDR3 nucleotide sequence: TGTGCCAGCAGAAGGGACAGTCAAGAGACCCAGTACTTC. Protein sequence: CASRRDSQETQYF.

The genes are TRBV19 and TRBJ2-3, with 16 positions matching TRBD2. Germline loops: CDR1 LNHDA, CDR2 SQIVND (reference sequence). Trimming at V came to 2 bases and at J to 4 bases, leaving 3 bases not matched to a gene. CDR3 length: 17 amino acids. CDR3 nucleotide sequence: TGTGCCAGTAGTATACCGGGACTAGCGGGAGGGCCAGATACGCAGTATTTT. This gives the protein CASSIPGLAGGPDTQYF.

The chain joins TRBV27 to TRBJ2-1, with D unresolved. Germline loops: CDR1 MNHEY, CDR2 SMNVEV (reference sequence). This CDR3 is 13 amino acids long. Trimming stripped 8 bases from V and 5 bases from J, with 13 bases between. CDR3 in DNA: TGTGCCAGCGGTACAGTTCCCCACAATGAGCAGTTCTTC. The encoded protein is CASGTVPHNEQFF.